The rows below give T cell receptor beta chains drawn from one sample of a study of cytomegalovirus exposure and HLA in healthy donors. The assay was immunoSEQ multiplex PCR, and TCRdb's table has in-frame clones only and misses some. This table holds roughly 100,000 clones, roughly 70% found once. Sequenced input: PBMCs. Source of these receptors: a male donor in good health and CMV-seropositive. Each CDR3 is given with its conserved first and last residue. The order of the fields is V gene, D gene, clone size, J gene, CDR3 DNA, CDR3 protein. D genes are given only for firm matches. Some rows mark clone size as missing; the rest say once, few, many or name a class of expanded clone.

TRBV30	-	-	TRBJ1-3	TGTGCCTGGACTCCCGGAGCTGGAAACACCATATATTTT	CAWTPGAGNTIYF
TRBV7-8	-	few	TRBJ1-2	TGTGCCAGCAGCTTAGTTTCAGGGTCTTATGGCTACCCCTTC	CASSLVSGSYGYPF
TRBV4-3	TRBD2	-	TRBJ2-3	TGCGCCAGCAGCCAAGGTTTAGCGGGGGCAGATACGCAGTATTTT	CASSQGLAGADTQYF
TRBV4-3	TRBD1	-	TRBJ2-5	TGCGCCAGCAGCCCAGACAGGGGGGAGACCCAGTACTTC	CASSPDRGETQYF
TRBV18	-	once	TRBJ2-7	TGTGCCAGCTCACCCCTCCCGGGGTCTACGAGGGAGCAGTACTTC	CASSPLPGSTREQYF
TRBV11-2	TRBD1	-	TRBJ1-5	TGTGCCAGCAGCCTAGGGACAGGGGGGCATCAGCCCCAGCATTTT	CASSLGTGGHQPQHF
TRBV7-3	-	-	TRBJ1-1	TGTGCCAGCAGCTTAACGTTAATGGGGCCCGGTGAAGCTTTCTTT	CASSLTLMGPGEAFF
TRBV6-5	TRBD1	-	TRBJ2-7	TGTGCCAGCAGTTACCGGGGACAGGGCAACGAGCAGTACTTC	CASSYRGQGNEQYF
TRBV4-1	-	few	TRBJ2-3	TGCGCCAGCAGCCAAGTAACAGGAGTCGTTATGGTGGAGTATTTT	CASSQVTGVVMVEYF
TRBV12-5	TRBD1	-	TRBJ1-2	TGTGCTAGTACGGGACAGGGGAGCCGCGGCTACACCTTC	CASTGQGSRGYTF
TRBV18	TRBD1	-	TRBJ1-2	TGTGCCAGCTCACCAGCAGGGGGTAACTATGGCTACACCTTC	CASSPAGGNYGYTF
TRBV4-1	TRBD1	-	TRBJ1-2	TGCGCCAGCAGCCAAGCATTGGGACAGCTATATGGCTACACCTTC	CASSQALGQLYGYTF
TRBV7-9	TRBD1	once	TRBJ2-7	TGTTCCAGCAGCTTAGGGGGTAGGGGGCCGTTAGACGAGCAGTACTTC	CSSSLGGRGPLDEQYF
TRBV5-1	TRBD1	-	TRBJ1-2	TGCGCCAGCAGCTTACGACAGGGGGCCTATGGCTACACCTTC	CASSLRQGAYGYTF
TRBV7-2	TRBD1	-	TRBJ1-5	TGTGCCAGTACCGGACAGGGGGGCAATCAGCCCCAGCATTTT	CASTGQGGNQPQHF
TRBV7-2	TRBD1	-	TRBJ2-7	TGTGCCAGCAGCTCCGATAGAGGGACAGGGGGTAAGCAGTACTTC	CASSSDRGTGGKQYF
TRBV25-1	-	-	TRBJ2-7	TGTGCCAGCAGTGATCTAGGAGGGGCGGGGGAGCAGTACTTC	CASSDLGGAGEQYF
TRBV4-2	TRBD2	-	TRBJ2-7	TGTGCCAGCAGCCAGCCCCCGGGACTAGCGTTCTACGAGCAGTACTTC	CASSQPPGLAFYEQYF
TRBV27	TRBD1	-	TRBJ1-1	TGTGCCAGCAGCCGGACAGGGGCTGAAGCTTTCTTT	CASSRTGAEAFF
TRBV10-3	-	-	TRBJ1-1	TGTGCCACTGAGAGGAGTAGGCCGTCGAACACTGAAGCTTTCTTT	CATERSRPSNTEAFF
TRBV7-9	-	-	TRBJ2-7	TGTGCCAGCAGCCCGTTTTTGGGCCTCCGGGGCGAGCAGTACTTC	CASSPFLGLRGEQYF
TRBV27	-	-	TRBJ2-7	TGTGCCAGCAGTTTATCACTCCCGGGAGCCCCCTACGAGCAGTACTTC	CASSLSLPGAPYEQYF
TRBV30	-	few	TRBJ1-5	TGTGCCTGGAGCAGGCGTAGCAATCAGCCCCAGCATTTT	CAWSRRSNQPQHF
TRBV19	TRBD1	-	TRBJ1-1	TGTGCCAGTAGTATGTGGACAGGCAACACTGAAGCTTTCTTT	CASSMWTGNTEAFF
TRBV6-5	-	-	TRBJ1-5	TGTGCCAGCAGCCGAACAGGGTCTGGCAATCAGCCCCAGCATTTT	CASSRTGSGNQPQHF
TRBV21-1	-	-	TRBJ1-2	TGTGCCAGCAGCTATATCCAGGGGCAGGGCAACTATGGCTACACCTTC	CASSYIQGQGNYGYTF
TRBV5-1	TRBD2	-	TRBJ2-7	TGCGCCAGCAGCTGGGGTCTGACGGGAATAGCGGGGAGCCTTTTGAGTGAGCAGTACTTC	CASSWGLTGIAGSLLSEQYF
TRBV4-1	TRBD1	few	TRBJ1-2	TGCGCCAGCAGCCAAGGAGGGGGCCCCTATGGCTACACCTTC	CASSQGGGPYGYTF
TRBV7-8	-	few	TRBJ1-5	TGTGCCAGCAGCTTAAGGGAGGAGATCAACAATCAGCCCCAGCATTTT	CASSLREEINNQPQHF
TRBV28	-	few	TRBJ1-1	TGTGCCAGCAGTTTAAATCAGGTGGCTTTCTTT	CASSLNQVAFF
TRBV20-1	-	-	TRBJ2-7	TGCAGTGCTGATAGGGGGTACGAGCAGTACTTC	CSADRGYEQYF
TRBV28	TRBD2	-	TRBJ2-7	TGTGCCAGCAGTATATCCGGGACTAGCTACGAGCAGTACTTC	CASSISGTSYEQYF
TRBV19	-	-	TRBJ2-1	TGTGCCAGTAGTATCCTTTTCATGGGCGGGGCCCCGGATGAGCAGTTCTTC	CASSILFMGGAPDEQFF
TRBV19	-	-	TRBJ2-7	TGTGCCAGTAGTCCGATGGAAGGGAGTCCCTACGAGCAGTACTTC	CASSPMEGSPYEQYF
TRBV2	-	-	TRBJ1-5	TGTGCCAGCAGTGAGGGCCAGGGGAAACGGCCCCAGCATTTT	CASSEGQGKRPQHF
TRBV4-3	-	once	TRBJ2-2	TGCGCCAGCAGCCAAGACCGCGGACTTGTTGTGGTGGACACCGGGGAGCTGTTTTTT	CASSQDRGLVVVDTGELFF
TRBV28	-	-	TRBJ1-3	TGTGCCAGCAGTTTACGACAATCCGCCTCCTCTGGAAACACCATATATTTT	CASSLRQSASSGNTIYF